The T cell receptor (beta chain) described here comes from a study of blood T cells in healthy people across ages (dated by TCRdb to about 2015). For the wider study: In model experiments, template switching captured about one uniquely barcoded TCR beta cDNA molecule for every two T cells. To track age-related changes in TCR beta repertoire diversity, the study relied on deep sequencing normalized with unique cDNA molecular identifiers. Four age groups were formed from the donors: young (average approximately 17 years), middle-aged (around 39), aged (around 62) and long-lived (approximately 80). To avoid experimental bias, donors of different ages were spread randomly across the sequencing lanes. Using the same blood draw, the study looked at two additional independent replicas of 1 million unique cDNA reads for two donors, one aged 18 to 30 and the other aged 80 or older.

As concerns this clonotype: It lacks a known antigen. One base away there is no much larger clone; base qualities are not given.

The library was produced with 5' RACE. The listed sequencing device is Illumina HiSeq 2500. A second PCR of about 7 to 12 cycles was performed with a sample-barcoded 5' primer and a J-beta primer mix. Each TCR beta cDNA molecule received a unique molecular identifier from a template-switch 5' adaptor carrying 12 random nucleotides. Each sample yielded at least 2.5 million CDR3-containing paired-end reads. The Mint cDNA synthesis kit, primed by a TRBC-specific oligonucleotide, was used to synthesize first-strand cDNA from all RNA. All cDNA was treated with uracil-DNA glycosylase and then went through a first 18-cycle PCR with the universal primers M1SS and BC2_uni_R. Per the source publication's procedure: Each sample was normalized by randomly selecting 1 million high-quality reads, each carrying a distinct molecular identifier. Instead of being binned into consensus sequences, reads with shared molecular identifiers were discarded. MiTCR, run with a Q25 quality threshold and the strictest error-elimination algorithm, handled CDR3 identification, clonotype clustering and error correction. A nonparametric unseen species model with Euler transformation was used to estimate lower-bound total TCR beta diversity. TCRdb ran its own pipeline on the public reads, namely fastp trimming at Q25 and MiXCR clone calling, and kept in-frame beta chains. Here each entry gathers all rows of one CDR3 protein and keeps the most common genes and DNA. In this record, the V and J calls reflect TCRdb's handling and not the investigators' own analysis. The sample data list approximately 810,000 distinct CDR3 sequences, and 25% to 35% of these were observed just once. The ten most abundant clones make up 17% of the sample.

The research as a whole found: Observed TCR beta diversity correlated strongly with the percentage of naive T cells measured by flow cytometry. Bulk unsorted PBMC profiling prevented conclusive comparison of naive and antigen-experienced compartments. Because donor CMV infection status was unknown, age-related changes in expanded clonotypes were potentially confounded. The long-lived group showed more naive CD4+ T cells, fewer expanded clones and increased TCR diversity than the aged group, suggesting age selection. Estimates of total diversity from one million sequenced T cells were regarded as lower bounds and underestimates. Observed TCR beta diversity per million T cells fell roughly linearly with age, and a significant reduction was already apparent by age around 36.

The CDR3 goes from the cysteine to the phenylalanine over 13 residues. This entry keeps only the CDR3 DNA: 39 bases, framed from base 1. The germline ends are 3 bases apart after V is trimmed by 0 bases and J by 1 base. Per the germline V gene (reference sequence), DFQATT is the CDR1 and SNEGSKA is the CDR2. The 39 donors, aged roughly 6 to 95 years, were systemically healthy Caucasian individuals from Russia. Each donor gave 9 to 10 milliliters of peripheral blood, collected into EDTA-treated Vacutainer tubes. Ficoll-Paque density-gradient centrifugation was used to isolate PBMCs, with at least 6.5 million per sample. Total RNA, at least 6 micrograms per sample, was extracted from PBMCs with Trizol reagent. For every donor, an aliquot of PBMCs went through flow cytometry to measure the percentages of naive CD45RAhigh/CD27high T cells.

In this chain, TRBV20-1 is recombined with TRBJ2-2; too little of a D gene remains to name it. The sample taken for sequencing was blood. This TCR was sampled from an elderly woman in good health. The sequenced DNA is TGCAGTGCTAGAGATGGGAACACCGGGGAGCTGTTTTTT. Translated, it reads CSARDGNTGELFF.